This T cell receptor beta chain is from a study of blood T cell repertoires in COVID-19. Study context: COVID-19 samples collected from the United States, Italy and Spain covered acute and convalescent phases. Sources were T cells, B-cell-depleted T cells, or PBMCs; the material itself was cDNA or gDNA.

Germline CDR1 and CDR2: LGHDT and YNNKEL (reference sequence). J gave up 8 bases and V 3 bases, and 3 bases lay outside the gene matches. CDR3 size: 12 residues. Study processing details: Counts of nucleated cells, estimated from reference gene primer amplification, were obtained. Sequencing used immunoSEQ multiplex PCR; TCRdb keeps in-frame clones, though not all of them. That table supplies the V and J calls and clone size; D and trimming were determined from the DNA. The table lists about 140,000 clones, about three quarters of them singletons. The genes are TRBV3-1 (or the pseudogene TRBV3-2) and TRBJ1-1; 7 nucleotides match TRBD1. The specimen sequenced was peripheral blood. This TCR was sampled from a woman between 50 and 59 years old with active or convalescent COVID-19. The CDR3 DNA is TGTGCCAGCAGCCACGCGGACAGGGAAGCTTTCTTT. Its protein product is CASSHADREAFF.